The 25 T cell receptor beta chains below come from one sample, sequenced in a study of T cell clonality in common variable immunodeficiency. Method: immunoSEQ multiplex PCR; TCRdb's copy keeps in-frame clones and lacks some. This sample carries about 52,000 clones, none of them present only once. Sequencing was performed on peripheral blood mononuclear cells. The receptors originated from a person between 18 and 75 years old in good health.

This clone was counted ten times or more. The sequence runs out 3 residues before the end of the CDR3; the remainder is reconstructed from the germline J gene. The J gene is TRBJ2-2, the V gene TRBV7-9; a possible D gene is TRBD2 (5 bases). The CDR3 spans 12 residues. The germline V gene has CDR1 SEHNR and CDR2 FQNEAQ (reference sequence). The ends were cut back, 11 bases at V and 6 bases at J, with 13 bases in the middle. Incomplete CDR3 DNA: TGTGCCTCCGGGGTCCCCCCCGGGGAG. Translating it yields CASGVPPGE. The CDR3 as a whole reads CASGVPPGELFF.

The table lists this clone with a few counts. The sequenced fragment ends 3 residues before the CDR3 boundary, so the rest is inferred from the germline J gene. The rearrangement joins TRBV6-1 to TRBJ2-3; unclear D gene. Germline assignment: CDR1 MNHNS and CDR2 SASEGT. The CDR3 spans 14 residues. The CDR3 loop reads CASSEGPRSQPQYF. The CDR3 bases that were read are TGTGCCAGCAGTGAGGGCCCCCGGAGTCAGCCG.

Ten or more counts support this clone. The sequenced CDR3 bases are TGTGCCAGTACCACAACAGGACAGGGTTGGTCTGGGGCCAACGTC. This encodes CASTTTGQGWSGANV. The CDR3 as a whole reads CASTTTGQGWSGANVLTF. The chain links TRBV19 to TRBJ2-6, with TRBD1 matching 8 bases. The CDR3 end is not reached by the read, which stops 3 residues before it; the germline J gene fills it in. In germline, CDR1 is LNHDA, CDR2 SQIVND (reference sequence). V dropped 7 bases and J dropped 1; count of bases not matched to a gene: 12. The CDR3 loop spans 18 amino acids.

Comments on this clone: The DNA ends 3 residues before the CDR3 does, and the rest of the CDR3 is filled in from the germline J gene. The rearrangement joins TRBV20-1 to TRBJ2-3; 7 bases fit TRBD2. Germline CDR1 reads DFQATT; CDR2 reads SNEGSKA (reference sequence). This CDR3 contains 12 residues. Partial CDR3 DNA: TGCAGTGCTAGAAGGGCGGGAGAGACG. This codes for CSARRAGET. The full CDR3 sequence reads CSARRAGETQYF.

This clone was recorded a few times. Read sequence stops 3 residues before the CDR3 end, and the germline J gene provides the missing end. This chain joins TRBV7-9 and TRBJ1-1; D gene ambiguous. CDR1 and CDR2 (germline): SEHNR, FQNEAQ (reference sequence). Trimming stripped 2 bases from V and 3 bases from J, with 7 bases between. CDR3 length: 13 amino acids. The sequenced CDR3 bases are TGTGCCAGCAGCTTACCGGGTTACACTGAA. This encodes CASSLPGYTE. Given in full, the CDR3 is CASSLPGYTEAFF.

This clone was recorded many times. The read ends 3 residues before the CDR3 terminus; that terminus is restored from the germline J gene. V gene TRBV20-1 combines with J gene TRBJ2-2; D is perhaps TRBD1 (6 bases). The CDR3 consists of 14 residues. V dropped 5 bases and J dropped 2 bases, with 12 bases sitting between them. CDR1 is DFQATT, CDR2 SNEGSKA, per germline (reference sequence). The part of the CDR3 DNA that was read is TGCAGTGCTGGCTCCGGGACAAACACCGGGGAG. Residues: CSAGSGTNTGE. The whole CDR3 protein is CSAGSGTNTGELFF.

The table lists this clone with many counts. The read comes to an end 3 residues before the CDR3 does, leaving the germline J gene to fill in the end. The chain combines TRBV14 with TRBJ1-4, with D hard to call. CDR1 is SGHDN and CDR2 is FVKESK in the germline V gene. V dropped 0 bases and J dropped 10 bases, with 9 bases sitting between them. The CDR3 is made up of 13 amino acids. The CDR3 here is CASSQDDPGKLFF. The covered CDR3 bases are TGTGCCAGCAGCCAAGATGATCCCGGAAAA.

The sample holds many counts of this clone. The CDR3 goes on 3 residues after the read ends, and that part is filled in from the germline J gene. The chain joins TRBV20-1 to TRBJ2-3; 9 nucleotides agree with TRBD2. CDR1 DFQATT and CDR2 SNEGSKA come from the germline V gene (reference sequence). V gave up 3 bases and J gave up 6 bases; unmatched junction bases: 10. This CDR3 is built from 15 residues. CDR3 DNA, as far as it was read: TGCAGTGCTAGTACCATAGCGGGGGCGCCCGATACG. Amino acids: CSASTIAGAPDT. The full CDR3 sequence reads CSASTIAGAPDTQYF.

This clone showed up many times. The missing CDR3 end, 3 residues past where the read stops, is filled in from the germline J gene. The chain couples TRBV7-3 to TRBJ2-2; tentatively, D is TRBD2 (5 bases). CDR3 length: 13 residues. V was trimmed by 4 bases and J by 4 bases, leaving 7 bases between them. Germline CDR1 and CDR2: SGHTA and FQGTGA. The chain's CDR3 is CASSSGVTGELFF. CDR3 DNA (partial): TGTGCCAGCAGCTCCGGGGTCACCGGGGAG.

This clone was found many times. The CDR3 end lies 3 residues beyond the end of the read and is filled in from the germline J gene. The chain carries TRBV18 and TRBJ2-2, with 8 bases aligning to TRBD1. Germline CDR1 reads KGHSH; CDR2 reads LQKENI. Trimming cost V 0 bases and J 1 base; bases outside gene matches: 4. The CDR3 runs 17 residues. The CDR3 bases that were read are TGTGCCAGCTCACCACCGATTGGGACAGGGAACACCGGGGAG. As protein: CASSPPIGTGNTGE. The CDR3 in full is CASSPPIGTGNTGELFF.

This clone was detected ten times or more. The CDR3 end lies 3 residues beyond the end of the read and is filled in from the germline J gene. The V call is TRBV30, the J call TRBJ1-6; D gene ambiguous. Germline loops: CDR1 GTSNPN, CDR2 SVGIG (reference sequence). V lost 6 bases to trimming and J lost 0 bases, with 12 bases between them. This CDR3 region has 15 residues. The sequenced part of the CDR3 DNA is TGTGCCTGCAGGACTGGGAGCTCCTATAATTCACCC. Encoded protein: CACRTGSSYNSP. The complete CDR3 protein is CACRTGSSYNSPLHF.

This clone was counted at least ten times. The read ends 3 residues before the CDR3 terminus; that terminus is restored from the germline J gene. The V and J genes are TRBV7-3 and TRBJ2-3, with 8 bases fitting TRBD2. Germline V gene data show CDR1 as SGHTA and CDR2 as FQGTGA. This CDR3 contains 14 residues. Trimming at V came to 5 bases and at J to 8 bases, leaving 9 bases not matched to a gene. The covered CDR3 bases are TGTGCCAGCAGCCTCCTAGCGGGTGCTCGTACG. Protein product: CASSLLAGART. The complete CDR3 protein is CASSLLAGARTQYF.

A note on this clone: The observed sequence ends 3 residues before the CDR3 terminus, with the missing tail filled in from the germline J gene. The rearrangement joins TRBV2 to TRBJ2-1, with TRBD2 identical over 11 bases. Germline CDR1 SNHLY, CDR2 FYNNEI. The CDR3 runs to 15 residues. The ends lost 6 bases at V and 8 bases at J; junction bases unmatched: 9. Partial CDR3 DNA: TGTGCCAGCAGGGCGGGGCTAGCGGGAGGTGATGAG. Translating it yields CASRAGLAGGDE. The CDR3, in full, reads CASRAGLAGGDEQFF.

Many counts were recorded for this clone. The read ends 3 residues shy of where the CDR3 ends; the end is completed using the germline J gene. The sample has other DNA sequences that encode this CDR3 too. The rearrangement links TRBV19 to TRBJ2-1, with TRBD2 identical over 9 bases. Germline V CDR1 and CDR2: LNHDA, SQIVND (reference sequence). CDR3 length: 15 amino acids. V shed 4 bases and J 4 bases; nucleotides not matched to a gene: 5. The CDR3 spells CASSTTSGSYNEQFF. The part of the CDR3 DNA that was read is TGTGCCAGTAGTACGACTAGCGGTTCATACAATGAG. Full variable domain (outside the CDR3, taken from reference TRBV19 and TRBJ2-1): DGGITQSPKYLFRKEGQNVTLSCEQNLNHDAMYWYRQDPGQGLRLIYYSQIVNDFQKGDIAEGYSVSREKKESFPLTVTSAQKNPTAFYLCASSTTSGSYNEQFFGPGTRLTVL.

This clone was detected many times. Read sequence stops 3 residues before the CDR3 end, and the germline J gene provides the missing end. V gene TRBV19 combines with J gene TRBJ2-3, with 12 positions matching TRBD2. V lost 6 bases to trimming and J lost 6 bases; unmatched junction nucleotides: 4. Germline V lookup: CDR1 LNHDA, CDR2 SQIVND (reference sequence). This CDR3 comprises 14 residues. Incomplete CDR3 DNA: TGTGCCAGTAGGCCTAGCGGGGGGGGTGATACG. Protein: CASRPSGGGDT. The CDR3 in full is CASRPSGGGDTQYF.

The table lists this clone with a few counts. The CDR3 end lies 3 residues beyond the end of the read and is filled in from the germline J gene. The V call is TRBV13, the J call TRBJ2-2, with D tentatively TRBD1 (6 bases). The CDR3 is made up of 17 amino acids. Trimming pared 2 bases from V and 6 bases from J, leaving 19 bases between. The germline V gene has CDR1 PRHDT and CDR2 FYEKMQ (reference sequence). This CDR3 reads CASSLTLMTGAPGELFF. The DNA read from the CDR3 is TGTGCCAGCAGCTTAACTCTGATGACAGGAGCCCCCGGGGAG.

At least ten counts were recorded for this clone. The read finishes 3 residues shy of the CDR3 end, and the germline J gene is used to complete it. The rearrangement links TRBV7-9 to TRBJ2-2; TRBD1 might be the D (6 bases). CDR1 is SEHNR, CDR2 FQNEAQ, per germline (reference sequence). With 6 bases removed from V and 6 bases from J, the gap between germline ends came to 11 bases. The CDR3 sequence is 13 residues long. Partial CDR3 DNA: TGTGCCAGCAGATACGAGGGGGCCGGGGAG. Translated: CASRYEGAGE. The CDR3 in full is CASRYEGAGELFF.

In this sample, this clone turned up many times. The read stops 3 residues short of the end of the CDR3; the missing end is completed from the germline J gene. The chain links TRBV6-1 to TRBJ1-2; D not certain. CDR3 length: 16 residues. Trimming cost V 3 bases and J 4 bases, with 18 bases left between them. Looked up from germline, CDR1 is MNHNS and CDR2 is SASEGT. Incomplete CDR3 DNA: TGTGCCAGCAGTGAGCGGTCCCGAGTGGGTGGCTATGGC. Protein product: CASSERSRVGGYG. The full CDR3 is CASSERSRVGGYGYTF.

This clone was counted many times. The CDR3 end is not reached by the read, which stops 3 residues before it; the germline J gene fills it in. V usage is TRBV9 and J usage is TRBJ2-3, with 7 positions matching TRBD1. The germline gives CDR1 SGDLS, CDR2 YYNGEE. This CDR3 has 16 residues. V lost 0 bases, J lost 3 bases, and 7 bases stayed unmatched. CDR3 DNA, as far as it was read: TGTGCCAGCAGCGTAGGACAGGGTTGGGGGACAGATACG. This gives the protein CASSVGQGWGTDT. The whole CDR3 reads CASSVGQGWGTDTQYF.

This clone was seen ten or more times. The sequence runs out 3 residues before the end of the CDR3; the remainder is reconstructed from the germline J gene. The chain is built from TRBV10-1 and TRBJ2-1; 8 positions agree with TRBD2. The CDR3 is 15 residues long. In germline, CDR1 is WNHNN, CDR2 SYGVQD (reference sequence). Trimming removed 3 bases from V and 8 bases from J; junction bases left unmatched: 9. CDR3 bases read: TGCGCCAGCAGTGATACTGGCGGGGGGAAGGATGAG. Translating gives CASSDTGGGKDE. The complete CDR3 protein is CASSDTGGGKDEQFF.

This clone was counted ten times or more. The read is 3 residues too short to cover the CDR3 end, so that end is filled in from the germline J gene. The chain uses TRBV7-9 and TRBJ1-6, with D possibly matching TRBD1 (6 bases). V was shortened by 4 bases and J by 5 bases, with 9 bases between the two germline ends. Germline V CDR1 and CDR2: SEHNR, FQNEAQ (reference sequence). The length of the CDR3 is 14 residues. CDR3 amino acids: CASSSTGNNSPLHF. The CDR3 DNA, read in part, is TGTGCCAGCAGCTCTACAGGGAATAATTCACCC.

This clone was detected many times. The sequenced fragment ends 3 residues before the CDR3 boundary, so the rest is inferred from the germline J gene. This sequence joins TRBV5-1 and TRBJ1-1; 7 nucleotides line up with TRBD1. Trimming took 0 bases from V and 0 from J; bases not matched to a gene: 2. There are 15 residues in the CDR3. The germline V gene has CDR1 SGHRS and CDR2 YFSETQ. The CDR3 spells CASSLATGLNTEAFF. Partial CDR3 DNA: TGCGCCAGCAGCTTGGCGACAGGGTTGAACACTGAA.

This clone has a count of ten or more. The DNA ends 3 residues before the CDR3 does, and the rest of the CDR3 is filled in from the germline J gene. The V gene is TRBV2, the J gene TRBJ2-5, with D tentatively TRBD1 (5 bases). The CDR3 totals 14 residues. Germline values: CDR1 SNHLY, CDR2 FYNNEI. Between the trimmed V and J ends, which lost 2 bases and 2 bases, there was a span of 9 bases. CDR3 DNA (partial): TGTGCCAGCAGTGAACAGGGTGTACAAGAGACC. Its protein is CASSEQGVQET. In full, the CDR3 is CASSEQGVQETQYF.

In this sample, this clone turned up many times. The DNA ends 3 residues before the CDR3 does, and the rest of the CDR3 is filled in from the germline J gene. The gene calls are TRBV11-3 and TRBJ2-1; D not certain. The CDR3 has 10 amino acids. Germline assignment: CDR1 SGHNT and CDR2 YENEEA. The germline V and J ends were trimmed by 4 bases and 9 bases, with 4 bases remaining between them. CDR3 DNA, as far as it was read: TGTGCCAGCAGCTCCCTTGAG. Its translation: CASSSLE. The complete CDR3 reads CASSSLEQFF.

There are a few counts of this clone. Sequencing ends 3 residues short of the CDR3 end; the germline J gene provides the rest. The chain recombines TRBV10-2 with TRBJ1-2; D unclear. Trimming pared 2 bases from V and 6 bases from J, leaving 10 bases between. The length of the CDR3 is 13 residues. Germline V gene sequence: CDR1 WSHSY, CDR2 SAAADI. The covered CDR3 bases are TGCGCCAGCAGTGAGGGCGGATTCGATGGC. Its translation: CASSEGGFDG. The full-length CDR3 reads as CASSEGGFDGYTF.